These 12 T cell receptor beta chains came from one sample sequenced in a study of cytomegalovirus exposure and HLA in healthy donors. The data were produced by immunoSEQ multiplex PCR, yet TCRdb's version contains in-frame clones alone and is incomplete. In the table there are some 170,000 clones, roughly 80% of which are singletons. Sequenced input: PBMCs. These receptors all stem from a young man in good health and CMV-seropositive.

V is TRBV19 and J is TRBJ1-5; 7 bases match TRBD1. Germline CDR1 is LNHDA and CDR2 is SQIVND (reference sequence). CDR3 length: 15 residues. V was clipped by 5 bases and J by 4 bases; unmatched bases: 8. In nucleotides, the CDR3 is TGTGCCAGTAGTGGATCCGGGACAGCTAATCAGCCCCAGCATTTT. Its protein is CASSGSGTANQPQHF.

This chain links TRBV5-1 with TRBJ1-1, with D possibly being TRBD1 (6 bases). Trimming removed 4 bases at V and 4 bases at J, with 20 bases between. Germline V CDR1 and CDR2: SGHRS, YFSETQ. The CDR3 totals 16 residues. CDR3 in DNA: TGCGCCAGCAGCCCCGGGGGGCTGAGGGGGGGCACTGAAGCTTTCTTT. Residues: CASSPGGLRGGTEAFF.

This clone was found once. The V and J genes are TRBV4-3 and TRBJ1-4; D may be TRBD1 (5 bases). V was pared by 0 bases and J by 8 bases, with 10 bases between. There are 14 residues in the CDR3. Germline V gene data show CDR1 as LGHNA and CDR2 as YSLEER. The CDR3 coding sequence is TGCGCCAGCAGCCAAGACAGGGATCGGGAAAAACTGTTTTTT. Protein product: CASSQDRDREKLFF.

V is TRBV27 and J is TRBJ2-2; weak D call: TRBD2 (7 bases). The CDR3 totals 15 residues. The germline gives CDR1 MNHEY, CDR2 SMNVEV (reference sequence). V lost 3 bases and J lost 5, with 13 bases in between. The CDR3, as DNA: TGTGCCAGCAGTTTTGGGGGGGGCGTTACCGGGGAGCTGTTTTTT. Translation gives CASSFGGGVTGELFF.

This chain joins TRBV5-6 and TRBJ2-2; weak D call: TRBD1 (6 bases). Germline CDR1 and CDR2: SGHDT and YYEEEE. CDR3 length: 18 residues. With 5 bases removed from V and 3 bases from J, the gap between germline ends came to 23 bases. The DNA for the CDR3 is TGTGCCAGCAGATCCTGGGGTGGGGGCGCTTCCCACACCGGGGAGCTGTTTTTT. Translated, it gives CASRSWGGGASHTGELFF. The complete variable domain, with remaining parts taken from reference TRBV5-6 and TRBJ2-2, reads DAGVTQSPTHLIKTRGQQVTLRCSPKSGHDTVSWYQQALGQGPQFIFQYYEEEERQRGNFPDRFSGHQFPNYSSELNVNALLLGDSALYLCASRSWGGGASHTGELFFGEGSRLTVL.

This clone has just a few counts. The chain has TRBV4-1 and TRBJ1-1; D is unclear. The CDR3 contains 13 residues. Germline loops: CDR1 MGHRA, CDR2 YSYEKL. The V gene lost 4 bases and the J gene lost 5 bases, with 11 bases spanning the gap. The CDR3 is CASSLQIRTEAFF. The CDR3 nucleotides are TGCGCCAGCAGCCTCCAAATCCGGACTGAAGCTTTCTTT.

In regard to this clone: The same CDR3 can be traced to other DNA sequences in this sample. This chain uses TRBV11-3 with TRBJ2-1; D is unresolved. The CDR3 is made up of 14 amino acids. V lost 0 bases and J 0 bases, leaving 3 bases between the germline ends. Germline V gives CDR1 SGHNT, CDR2 YENEEA. DNA for the CDR3: TGTGCCAGCAGCTTAGATAGCTCCTACAATGAGCAGTTCTTC. It is translated as CASSLDSSYNEQFF.

V usage is TRBV25-1 and J usage is TRBJ1-1; 8 bases map to TRBD1. The ends lost 3 bases at V and 1 base at J; junction bases unmatched: 4. From germline, CDR1 is MGHDK and CDR2 SYGVNS. This CDR3 has 15 residues. In nucleotides, the CDR3 is TGTGCCAGCAGTGATCGGGGACAGGCGAACACTGAAGCTTTCTTT. Protein product: CASSDRGQANTEAFF. Full variable domain (rest looked up from reference TRBV25-1 and TRBJ1-1): EADIYQTPRYLVIGTGKKITLECSQTMGHDKMYWYQQDPGMELHLIHYSYGVNSTEKGDLSSESTVSRIRTEHFPLTLESARPSHTSQYLCASSDRGQANTEAFFGQGTRLTVV.

This clone was counted between two and nine times. This chain uses TRBV7-3 with TRBJ2-6; D ambiguous. Trimming removed 8 bases from V and 0 bases from J, with 8 bases in between. The CDR3 loop spans 14 amino acids. The germline CDR1 and CDR2 sequences are SGHTA and FQGTGA. The DNA of the CDR3 is TGTGCCAGCTCTACCATCTCTGGGGCCAACGTCCTGACTTTC. Residues: CASSTISGANVLTF.

This sequence joins TRBV6-1 and TRBJ2-7, with 9 positions matching TRBD1. Germline CDR1 MNHNS, CDR2 SASEGT. Losses at the gene ends were 6 bases for V and 7 bases for J; bases not matched to a gene: 7. The CDR3 covers 13 residues. The CDR3 protein is CASRTGTGREQYF. In DNA, the CDR3 is TGTGCCAGCAGAACCGGGACAGGGCGGGAGCAGTACTTC.

A note on this clone: One end of the junction is discordant with germline, which a read error may explain. The CDR3 reads CASSPAGGDGNTIYF. Here the CDR3 DNA reads TGTGCTAGCAGCCCGGCGGGGGGCGACGGAAACACCATATATTTT. This chain joins TRBV7-7 and TRBJ1-3; maybe TRBD1 (6 bases). This CDR3 is 15 amino acids long. Germline assignment: CDR1 SSHAT and CDR2 FNYEAQ (reference sequence).

V gene TRBV10-3 combines with J gene TRBJ2-2; 10 bases line up with TRBD2. V lost 3 bases and J lost 3; bases outside the gene matches: 1. Germline lookup yields CDR1 ENHRY and CDR2 SYGVKD. The CDR3 totals 15 residues. The CDR3 protein is CAISDLAGDTGELFF. The CDR3 DNA follows: TGTGCCATCAGTGATCTAGCGGGAGACACCGGGGAGCTGTTTTTT.